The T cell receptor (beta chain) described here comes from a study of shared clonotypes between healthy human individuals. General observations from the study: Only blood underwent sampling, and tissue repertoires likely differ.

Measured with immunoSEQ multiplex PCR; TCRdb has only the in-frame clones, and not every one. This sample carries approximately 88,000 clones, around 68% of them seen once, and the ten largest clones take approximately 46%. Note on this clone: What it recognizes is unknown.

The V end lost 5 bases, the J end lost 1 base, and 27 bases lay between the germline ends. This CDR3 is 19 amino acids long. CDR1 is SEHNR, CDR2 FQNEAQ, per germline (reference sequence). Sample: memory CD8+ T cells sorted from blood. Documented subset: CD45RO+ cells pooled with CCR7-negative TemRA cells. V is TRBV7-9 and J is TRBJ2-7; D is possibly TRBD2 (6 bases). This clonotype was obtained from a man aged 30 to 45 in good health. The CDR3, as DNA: TGTGCCAGCAGCCCCGAACGAGATGCACTGGATGCGGGATCCTACGAGCAGTACTTC. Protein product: CASSPERDALDAGSYEQYF.